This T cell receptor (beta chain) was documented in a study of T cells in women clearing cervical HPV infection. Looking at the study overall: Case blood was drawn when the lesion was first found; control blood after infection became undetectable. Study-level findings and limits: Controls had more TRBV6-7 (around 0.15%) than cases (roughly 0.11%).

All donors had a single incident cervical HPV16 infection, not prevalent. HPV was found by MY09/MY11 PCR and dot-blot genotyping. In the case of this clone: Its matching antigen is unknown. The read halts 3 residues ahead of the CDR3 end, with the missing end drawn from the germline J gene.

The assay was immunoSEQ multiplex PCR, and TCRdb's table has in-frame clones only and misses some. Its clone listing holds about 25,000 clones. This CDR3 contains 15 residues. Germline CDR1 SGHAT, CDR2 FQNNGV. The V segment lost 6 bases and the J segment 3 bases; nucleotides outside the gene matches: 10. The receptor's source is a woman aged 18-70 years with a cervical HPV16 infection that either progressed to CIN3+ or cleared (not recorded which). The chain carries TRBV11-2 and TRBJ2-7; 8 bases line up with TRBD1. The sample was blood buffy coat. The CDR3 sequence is CASSRRTGRIYEQYF. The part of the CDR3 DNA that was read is TGTGCCAGCAGTCGGCGGACAGGGAGAATCTACGAG.